This entry concerns a single T cell receptor beta chain. Its antigen is not identified. The data belong to a study of OX40 agonist ivuxolimab in advanced cancers. Study-wide results and caveats: Blood T cells, both CD4+ and CD8+, expanded clonally by week 6 at 0.1 to 3.0 mg/kg.

Method: immunoSEQ multiplex PCR; TCRdb's copy keeps in-frame clones and lacks some. The sample has tens of thousands of clones; roughly 80% are singletons. The sample in question was CD4+ or CD8+ T cells sorted from blood, obtained in a trial of the OX40 agonist ivuxolimab. This TCR came from an adult with an advanced solid tumor such as melanoma, head and neck, liver or kidney cancer.

The DNA of the CDR3 is TGTGCCAGCAGCCGGGACAGGGGGACTGAAAAACTGTTTTTT. It is translated as CASSRDRGTEKLFF. The chain has TRBV11-2 and TRBJ1-4; 11 nucleotides agree with TRBD1. The trim removed 5 bases at V and 7 bases at J, leaving 3 bases unmatched. The CDR3 is 14 residues long. CDR1 and CDR2 from the germline V gene are SGHAT and FQNNGV.